Each of the 20 T cell receptor beta chains below was sequenced from the same sample in a study of T cell responses to AZD1222 COVID-19 vaccine. TCRdb keeps only in-frame clones here, not all; method: immunoSEQ multiplex PCR. The sample has 150,000 to 200,000 clones; roughly nine tenths are singletons. Sequencing was performed on peripheral blood, taken on day 0 of AZD1222 vaccination. The receptors originated from an adult in good health.

The CDR3 DNA reads TGTGCCAGTAGGACAACCCCGGGGGCAGGGGGTTATAGCAATCAGCCCCAGCATTTT. Amino acids: CASRTTPGAGGYSNQPQHF. The chain links TRBV19 to TRBJ1-5, with 7 nucleotides matching TRBD1. V lost 6 bases to trimming and J lost 0 bases; unmatched junction nucleotides: 17. The CDR3 covers 19 residues. CDR1 and CDR2 (germline): LNHDA, SQIVND (reference sequence).

This chain joins TRBV6-6 and TRBJ2-5; no reliable D call. This CDR3 has 16 residues. Germline CDR1 MNHNY, CDR2 SVGAGI (reference sequence). V lost 5 bases and J lost 4, with 20 bases in between. The CDR3 here is CASSPTKGPPVETQYF. The CDR3 DNA follows: TGTGCCAGCAGTCCCACCAAAGGACCGCCCGTAGAGACCCAGTACTTC.

The genes are TRBV11-3 and TRBJ2-5, with unresolved D. The CDR3 loop spans 14 amino acids. Trimming left V 1 base short and J 1 base short, with 7 bases between. Germline V lookup: CDR1 SGHNT, CDR2 YENEEA. CDR3 bases: TGTGCCAGCAGCTTAGCTGGGTCCCAAGAGACCCAGTACTTC. It yields the protein CASSLAGSQETQYF.

The V and J genes are TRBV7-2 and TRBJ2-7; D call uncertain. The length of the CDR3 is 13 residues. Germline CDR1 is SGHTA and CDR2 is FQGNSA. V was cut by 8 bases and J by 2 bases, with 13 bases left in between. This CDR3 reads CASLPAPAYEQYF. CDR3 in DNA: TGTGCCAGCCTCCCCGCGCCTGCCTACGAGCAGTACTTC.

This chain connects TRBV28 to TRBJ1-2; the match to TRBD1 covers 8 bases. Germline values: CDR1 MDHEN, CDR2 SYDVKM. V was clipped by 4 bases and J by 4 bases; unmatched bases: 8. This CDR3 region has 15 residues. The CDR3 nucleotides are TGTGCCAGCAGTTCAGTGAGGACAGGGCTCTATGGCTACACCTTC. Protein: CASSSVRTGLYGYTF.

This chain connects TRBV29-1 to TRBJ1-1, with D uncertain. Deletions cut 6 bases from V and 3 bases from J, with 11 bases between. From germline, CDR1 is SQVTM and CDR2 ANQGSEA. CDR3 length equals 12 residues. CDR3 sequence reads: CSVGGLYTEAFF. The DNA of the CDR3 is TGCAGCGTGGGCGGGCTTTACACTGAAGCTTTCTTT.

The chain employs TRBV28 and TRBJ1-6; no firm D call. Looked up from germline, CDR1 is MDHEN and CDR2 is SYDVKM. This CDR3 contains 17 residues. With 4 bases removed from V and 2 bases from J, the gap between germline ends came to 15 bases. The CDR3 spells CASSSFEGSAYNSPLHF. In nucleotides, the CDR3 is TGTGCCAGCAGTTCTTTTGAGGGTAGCGCCTATAATTCACCCCTCCACTTT. Full variable domain (missing parts from reference TRBV28 and TRBJ1-6): DVKVTQSSRYLVKRTGEKVFLECVQDMDHENMFWYRQDPGLGLRLIYFSYDVKMKEKGDIPEGYSVSREKKERFSLILESASTNQTSMYLCASSSFEGSAYNSPLHFGNGTRLTVT.

V and J are TRBV28 and TRBJ1-1; D is undetermined. V gave up 3 bases and J gave up 6 bases, with 20 bases separating them. The CDR3 length is 16 residues. The germline gives CDR1 MDHEN, CDR2 SYDVKM. The chain's CDR3 is CASSLVAARLSPEAFF. CDR3 nucleotides: TGTGCCAGCAGTTTGGTAGCGGCCCGACTCTCGCCTGAAGCTTTCTTT.

This chain joins TRBV7-8 and TRBJ1-2; D ambiguous. V was pared by 2 bases and J by 6 bases, with 13 bases between. Germline CDR1 reads SGHVS; CDR2 reads FQNEAQ. The CDR3 runs 14 residues. CDR3 DNA sequence: TGTGCCAGCAGCTTAATTGCGGGCGCTCATGGCTACACCTTC. Its protein product is CASSLIAGAHGYTF.

The gene calls are TRBV5-1 and TRBJ2-2; 8 positions agree with TRBD2. The length of the CDR3 is 15 residues. J was trimmed by 3 bases and V by 9 bases; bases with no gene match: 10. Germline V lookup: CDR1 SGHRS, CDR2 YFSETQ. The DNA for the CDR3 is TGCGCCACCTCGGGGGGGGCGGTCGACACCGGGGAGCTGTTTTTT. As protein: CATSGGAVDTGELFF.

Comment on this clone: Other DNA sequences of this sample code for an identical CDR3. The chain has TRBV4-3 and TRBJ2-7, with 8 positions matching TRBD1. V gave up 3 bases and J gave up 1 base; unmatched junction bases: 8. This CDR3 spans 16 amino acids. CDR1 and CDR2 from the germline V gene are LGHNA and YSLEER. CDR3 in DNA: TGCGCCAGCAGCCACTCCGGGACAGGCGAATCCTACGAGCAGTACTTC. It encodes CASSHSGTGESYEQYF.

The chain combines TRBV18 with TRBJ2-1; 8 bases fit TRBD1. The CDR3 has 14 amino acids. The trim removed 3 bases at V and 7 bases at J, leaving 5 bases unmatched. Germline loops: CDR1 KGHSH, CDR2 LQKENI. The CDR3 DNA follows: TGTGCCAGCTCACCTCGACAGGGGTTGAATGAGCAGTTCTTC. Its translation is CASSPRQGLNEQFF.

V gene TRBV7-9 combines with J gene TRBJ2-3, with 9 bases fitting TRBD2. The ends lost 1 base at V and 4 bases at J; junction bases unmatched: 3. This CDR3 is 15 amino acids long. Per the germline V gene, CDR1 is SEHNR and CDR2 is FQNEAQ (reference sequence). The CDR3 nucleotides are TGTGCCAGCAGCTTAGAGGCGGGAGGGGCAGATACGCAGTATTTT. Amino acid sequence: CASSLEAGGADTQYF.

This clone turned up a few times. The CDR3: CASSAAGRLTHQPQHF. CDR3 coding DNA: TGTGCCAGCAGCGCGGCCGGGCGCCTGACTCATCAGCCCCAGCATTTT. V gene TRBV5-6 combines with J gene TRBJ1-5; D gene ambiguous. V lost 4 bases, J lost 5 bases, and 19 bases lay in between. CDR1 is SGHDT and CDR2 is YYEEEE in the germline V gene. The CDR3 covers 16 residues.

The chain has TRBV6-6 and TRBJ2-6; D could derive from TRBD1 or TRBD2 (5 bases each). This CDR3 spans 15 amino acids. The germline V and J ends were trimmed by 8 bases and 0 bases, with 11 bases remaining between them. Looked up from germline, CDR1 is MNHNY and CDR2 is SVGAGI (reference sequence). The CDR3 DNA reads as TGTGCCAGCGGGGACCACTTCTCTGGGGCCAACGTCCTGACTTTC. Translation: CASGDHFSGANVLTF.

The chain recombines TRBV11-2 with TRBJ2-1, with D possibly being TRBD1 or TRBD2 (5 bases each). V shed 2 bases and J shed 0 bases, with 11 bases lying between them. The CDR3 has 16 amino acids. Germline V gene lookup returns CDR1 SGHAT and CDR2 FQNNGV. The CDR3 here is CASSLLGRNSYNEQFF. The DNA for the CDR3 is TGTGCCAGCAGCTTATTGGGACGGAACTCCTACAATGAGCAGTTCTTC.

J is TRBJ1-6 and V is TRBV5-4; 8 bases are shared with TRBD1. Germline V gene data show CDR1 as SGHNT and CDR2 as YYREEE (reference sequence). The CDR3 runs 15 residues. J gave up 3 bases and V 4 bases, and 3 bases lay outside the gene matches. CDR3 residues: CASSAGQDYNSPLHF. The CDR3 DNA sequence: TGTGCCAGCAGCGCGGGACAGGACTATAATTCACCCCTCCACTTT.

V gene TRBV30 combines with J gene TRBJ2-7; D ambiguous. CDR1 is GTSNPN, CDR2 SVGIG, per germline (reference sequence). The CDR3 is 13 amino acids. Trimming stripped 0 bases from V and 6 bases from J, with 12 bases between. CDR3 nucleotide sequence: TGTGCCTGGAGTGTAAAATCACGGGTCGAGCAGTACTTC. This encodes CAWSVKSRVEQYF. Using reference TRBV30 and TRBJ2-7 for the parts outside the CDR3, the full variable domain is SQTIHQWPATLVQPVGSPLSLECTVEGTSNPNLYWYRQAAGRGLQLLFYSVGIGQISSEVPQNLSASRPQDRQFILSSKKLLLSDSGFYLCAWSVKSRVEQYFGPGTRLTVT.

V gene TRBV5-5 combines with J gene TRBJ1-2; D perhaps matches TRBD1 (6 bases). Trimming pared 5 bases from V and 7 bases from J, leaving 12 bases between. This CDR3 comprises 12 residues. CDR1 and CDR2 (germline): SGHKS, YYEKEE (reference sequence). CDR3 sequence reads: CASSLTGSGYTF. The CDR3 coding sequence is TGTGCCAGCAGTCTAACAGGGAGTGGCTACACCTTC.

The V and J genes are TRBV5-6 and TRBJ2-3; 7 bases are shared with TRBD1. With 2 bases clipped from V and 0 bases from J, the junction kept 6 bases outside the gene matches. From germline, CDR1 is SGHDT and CDR2 YYEEEE. CDR3 length: 16 amino acids. CDR3 DNA sequence: TGTGCCAGCAGCTTCGCCGGGACAGCTAGCACAGATACGCAGTATTTT. As protein: CASSFAGTASTDTQYF.